This entry lists 2 T cell receptor beta chains sequenced from one sample in a study of blood T cells in healthy people across ages (dated by TCRdb to between 2014 and 2017). The method was 5' RACE. The sequencer was an Illumina HiSeq 2500. A second roughly 6 to 12 cycle PCR used a sample-barcoded 5' primer and a J-beta primer mix. TCRdb trimmed the raw reads at Q25, called clones with MiXCR and kept productive beta chains. Each CDR3 protein gets just one entry, which takes the most common genes and DNA from the rows behind it. Present in this sample are around 990,000 distinct CDR3 sequences, roughly two fifths of which were seen just once. Jointly, the top ten make up under 15% of the sample. Source material: blood. Receptors were obtained from a man aged 18 to 29 in good health.

The genes are TRBV5-8 and TRBJ2-2; TRBD1 aligns across 8 bases. Trimming cost V 6 bases and J 2 bases; bases outside gene matches: 9. There are 16 residues in the CDR3. Germline V gene lookup returns CDR1 SGHTS and CDR2 YDEGEE. CDR3 sequence reads: CASNELDRANTGELFF. The CDR3 DNA reads as TGTGCCAGCAACGAATTGGACAGGGCAAACACCGGGGAGCTGTTTTTT.

This clonotype was counted ten times or more. The genes are TRBV12-3 or TRBV12-4 and TRBJ1-5, with D possibly matching TRBD1 (6 bases). The CDR3 is made up of 15 amino acids. V was shortened by 6 bases and J by 0 bases, with 12 bases between the two germline ends. The CDR3 region has the DNA TGTGCCAGCAGGGAAACAGGGCCTAGCAATCAGCCCCAGCATTTT. Its translation: CASRETGPSNQPQHF.